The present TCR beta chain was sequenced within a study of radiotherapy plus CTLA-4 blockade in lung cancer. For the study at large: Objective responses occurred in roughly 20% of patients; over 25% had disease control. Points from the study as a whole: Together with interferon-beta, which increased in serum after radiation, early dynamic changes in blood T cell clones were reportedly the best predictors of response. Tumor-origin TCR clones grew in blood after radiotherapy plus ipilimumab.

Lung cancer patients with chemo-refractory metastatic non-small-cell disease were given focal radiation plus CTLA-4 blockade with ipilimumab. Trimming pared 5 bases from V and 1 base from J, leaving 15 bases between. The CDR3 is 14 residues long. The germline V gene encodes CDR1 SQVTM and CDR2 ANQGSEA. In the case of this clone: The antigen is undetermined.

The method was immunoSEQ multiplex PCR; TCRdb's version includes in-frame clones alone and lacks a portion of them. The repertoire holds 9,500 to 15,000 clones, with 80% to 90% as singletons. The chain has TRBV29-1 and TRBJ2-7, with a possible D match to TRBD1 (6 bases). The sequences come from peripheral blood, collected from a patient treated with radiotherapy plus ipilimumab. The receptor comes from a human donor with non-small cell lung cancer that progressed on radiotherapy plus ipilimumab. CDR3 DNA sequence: TGCAGCGTTTTGAGAAGCGACAGGTCCTACGAGCAGTACTTC. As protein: CSVLRSDRSYEQYF.